This TCR beta chain stems from a study of blood T cell repertoires in COVID-19. Study overall: PBMCs, B-cell-depleted T cells, or T cells were the source of the cDNA or gDNA that made up the material.

This clone was seen only once. Clones were read by immunoSEQ multiplex PCR, and TCRdb kept only the in-frame ones, dropping some. Among about 170,000 clones listed, approximately 91% were seen once. This CDR3 contains 16 residues. V lost 3 bases and J 2 bases, leaving 14 bases between the germline ends. Per the germline V gene, CDR1 is LNHNV and CDR2 is YYDKDF (reference sequence). The receptor was derived from a young man with COVID-19, enrolled during active disease. This chain joins TRBV15 and TRBJ1-5, with a tentative D call TRBD1 (6 bases). Material: peripheral blood. CDR3 loop: CATSRVVGGGNQPQHF. CDR3 nucleotide sequence: TGTGCCACCAGCAGGGTAGTAGGGGGAGGCAATCAGCCCCAGCATTTT.